These 19 T cell receptor beta chains share one sample of origin, sequenced in a study of control samples from healthy donors and cancer patients. Profiling relied on immunoSEQ multiplex PCR, and the TCRdb table lists in-frame clones only, not all of them. The repertoire consists of 50,000 or so clones, with 85% to 95% occurring once and the leading ten covering 20% to 30%. Material for sequencing was PBMCs. The receptor source for this set is a woman aged 50 to 60 with head and neck cancer.

The chain links TRBV7-2 to TRBJ1-3; 8 bases align to TRBD1. Germline loops: CDR1 SGHTA, CDR2 FQGNSA. V was clipped by 4 bases and J by 0 bases; unmatched bases: 8. CDR3 size: 17 residues. The CDR3 DNA is TGTGCCAGCAGCTACGGGGGAGGACAGGGCTCTGGAAACACCATATATTTT. Protein sequence: CASSYGGGQGSGNTIYF.

This clone has only one observation. J is TRBJ2-3 and V is TRBV5-1, with 11 bases fitting TRBD2. The V segment lost 4 bases and the J segment 4 bases; nucleotides outside the gene matches: 11. Germline CDR1 is SGHRS and CDR2 is YFSETQ. The CDR3 extends over 17 amino acids. The CDR3 DNA sequence: TGCGCCAGCAGCACCTACTCTAGCGGGGGGATGGCAGATACGCAGTATTTT. Its protein is CASSTYSSGGMADTQYF.

In its sample, this clone was seen once. V is TRBV20-1 and J is TRBJ2-2, with D possibly being TRBD1 (6 bases). Germline assignment: CDR1 DFQATT and CDR2 SNEGSKA (reference sequence). This CDR3 contains 15 residues. V was cut by 3 bases and J by 3 bases, with 14 bases left in between. The CDR3 protein is CSASNTGSYTGELFF. CDR3 bases: TGCAGTGCTAGTAATACAGGGTCCTACACCGGGGAGCTGTTTTTT.

This rearrangement joins TRBV2 to TRBJ1-1, with TRBD1 identical over 7 bases. V lost 7 bases and J lost 6; bases outside the gene matches: 11. CDR3 length: 14 residues. CDR1 and CDR2 from the germline V gene are SNHLY and FYNNEI. The CDR3: CASNRGGEYPEAFF. The CDR3 region has the DNA TGTGCCAGCAACCGAGGGGGCGAATACCCTGAAGCTTTCTTT.

The genes are TRBV24-1 and TRBJ2-5, with D possibly matching TRBD2 (6 bases). CDR1 KGHDR and CDR2 SFDVKD come from the germline V gene. The ends were cut back, 4 bases at V and 4 bases at J, with 18 bases in the middle. The CDR3 totals 16 residues. CDR3 DNA sequence: TGTGCCACCAGTGAACCGGGGAGGCAAAGGGGAGAGACCCAGTACTTC. Its translation: CATSEPGRQRGETQYF.

The chain joins TRBV6-6 to TRBJ2-1; 9 positions agree with TRBD1. Germline CDR1 is MNHNY and CDR2 is SVGAGI (reference sequence). V shed 3 bases, J shed 5 bases, and the junction held 5 bases outside the gene matches. The CDR3 has 15 residues. This CDR3 reads CASSYKRTGDNEQFF. For the CDR3, the DNA is TGTGCCAGCAGTTATAAGCGGACAGGGGACAATGAGCAGTTCTTC.

This sequence joins TRBV28 and TRBJ2-7, with D unresolved. V was trimmed by 5 bases and J by 0 bases, leaving 14 bases between them. This CDR3 comprises 15 residues. The germline V gene has CDR1 MDHEN and CDR2 SYDVKM. The CDR3 reads CASSLPITGSYEQYF. The CDR3 nucleotides are TGTGCCAGCAGTCTCCCGATCACTGGCTCCTACGAGCAGTACTTC.

The chain uses TRBV23-1 and TRBJ1-5, with D perhaps TRBD1 (6 bases). TRBV23-1 belongs to the ORF category, with a function that is uncertain. V gave up 4 bases and J gave up 3 bases, with 16 bases separating them. The CDR3 loop spans 16 amino acids. The CDR3 region has the DNA TGCGCCAGCAGTCCACCCAATACAGGGTTCAATCAGCCCCAGCATTTT. Translated: CASSPPNTGFNQPQHF.

The sample holds one count of this clone. The same CDR3 is also encoded by other DNA sequences in this sample. The V call is TRBV2, the J call TRBJ1-1; D not resolved. Germline loops: CDR1 SNHLY, CDR2 FYNNEI. V lost 6 bases and J lost 0, with 2 bases in between. This CDR3 region has 11 residues. The CDR3 protein is CASRLNTEAFF. The CDR3 coding sequence is TGTGCCAGCAGACTGAACACTGAAGCTTTCTTT.

CDR3 DNA: TGTGCCAGCAGAACCGGGCCCGTGGCAGATACGCAGTATTTT. It codes for CASRTGPVADTQYF. The V and J genes are TRBV27 and TRBJ2-3; no reliable D call. The germline V gene encodes CDR1 MNHEY and CDR2 SMNVEV (reference sequence). Trimming took 6 bases from V and 4 from J, leaving 14 bases between them. The CDR3 runs to 14 residues.

V is TRBV20-1 and J is TRBJ2-3; 12 positions match TRBD2. Trimming took 3 bases from V and 1 from J; bases not matched to a gene: 11. Germline CDR1 DFQATT, CDR2 SNEGSKA (reference sequence). The CDR3 sequence is 18 residues long. As DNA, the CDR3 is TGCAGTGCTAGTGGGCTAGCGGGAGGGAGGGGCGGCACAGATACGCAGTATTTT. Translated, it gives CSASGLAGGRGGTDTQYF.

V and J are TRBV2 and TRBJ1-2, with TRBD1 identical over 7 bases. J was trimmed by 1 base and V by 7 bases; bases with no gene match: 3. Looked up from germline, CDR1 is SNHLY and CDR2 is FYNNEI. This CDR3 contains 13 residues. The CDR3 here is CASTDRVNYGYTF. The CDR3 region has the DNA TGTGCCAGCACCGACAGGGTTAACTATGGCTACACCTTC.

This chain links TRBV10-3 with TRBJ2-2, with 9 nucleotides matching TRBD1. There are 14 residues in the CDR3. The trim removed 6 bases at V and 7 bases at J, leaving 6 bases unmatched. In germline, CDR1 is ENHRY, CDR2 SYGVKD. The CDR3 nucleotides read TGTGCCATCAGGGGGGACAGGGAAGGCGGGGAGCTGTTTTTT. Its translation: CAIRGDREGGELFF.

This rearrangement joins TRBV18 to TRBJ1-3; TRBD1 matches at 7 bases. After removal of 2 bases from V and 0 bases from J, the junction contained 7 bases not matched to a gene. Per the germline V gene, CDR1 is KGHSH and CDR2 is LQKENI. The CDR3 runs 17 residues. The CDR3 coding sequence is TGTGCCAGCTCACCAGGGACAGCCTATATCTCTGGAAACACCATATATTTT. It codes for CASSPGTAYISGNTIYF. Looking up the rest from reference TRBV18 and TRBJ1-3 gives the full variable domain: NAGVMQNPRHLVRRRGQEARLRCSPMKGHSHVYWYRQLPEEGLKFMVYLQKENIIDESGMPKERFSAEFPKEGPSILRIQQVVRGDSAAYFCASSPGTAYISGNTIYFGEGSWLTVV.

The chain is built from TRBV12-3 or TRBV12-4 and TRBJ2-7; 7 bases are a match to TRBD1. The CDR3 spans 13 residues. Trimming removed 3 bases from V and 6 bases from J; junction bases left unmatched: 5. CDR3 sequence reads: CASSFRDSSEQYF. In DNA form, the CDR3 reads TGTGCCAGCAGTTTCAGGGACAGTAGCGAGCAGTACTTC.

CDR3 coding DNA: TGTGCCAGCTCACCACCAGCGTCAGGGGGCTCGTCTGGCTACACCTTC. The encoded protein is CASSPPASGGSSGYTF. The V gene is TRBV18, the J gene TRBJ1-2; 8 positions match TRBD1. V shed 0 bases and J 7 bases; nucleotides not matched to a gene: 10. The CDR3 sequence is 16 residues long. Germline CDR1 is KGHSH and CDR2 is LQKENI. The full variable domain, in which reference TRBV18 and TRBJ1-2 provide the parts outside the CDR3, is NAGVMQNPRHLVRRRGQEARLRCSPMKGHSHVYWYRQLPEEGLKFMVYLQKENIIDESGMPKERFSAEFPKEGPSILRIQQVVRGDSAAYFCASSPPASGGSSGYTFGSGTRLTVV.

The chain links TRBV2 to TRBJ1-5; a possible D gene is TRBD1 (6 bases). V shed 7 bases and J shed 5 bases, with 12 bases lying between them. This CDR3 has 13 amino acids. CDR1 is SNHLY and CDR2 is FYNNEI in the germline V gene. CDR3 amino acids: CASTRGGDQPQHF. DNA of the CDR3: TGTGCCAGCACCCGTGGGGGCGATCAGCCCCAGCATTTT.

The genes are TRBV24-1 and TRBJ1-2; the D gene is possibly TRBD1 (6 bases). Per the germline V gene, CDR1 is KGHDR and CDR2 is SFDVKD. The CDR3 length is 14 residues. Trimming stripped 2 bases from V and 4 bases from J, with 10 bases between. The CDR3 region is CATSDSGGLYGYTF. CDR3 coding DNA: TGTGCCACCAGTGATTCCGGGGGGCTCTATGGCTACACCTTC.

This chain connects TRBV30 to TRBJ1-3; a possible D gene is TRBD1 (5 bases). CDR3 length equals 14 residues. Germline loops: CDR1 GTSNPN, CDR2 SVGIG (reference sequence). V dropped 2 bases and J dropped 1 base, with 9 bases sitting between them. The CDR3 sequence: CAWSLGVSGNTIYF. The CDR3 DNA reads TGTGCCTGGAGTCTAGGGGTGTCTGGAAACACCATATATTTT. Full variable domain (rest looked up from reference TRBV30 and TRBJ1-3): SQTIHQWPATLVQPVGSPLSLECTVEGTSNPNLYWYRQAAGRGLQLLFYSVGIGQISSEVPQNLSASRPQDRQFILSSKKLLLSDSGFYLCAWSLGVSGNTIYFGEGSWLTVV.